In its sample, the clone carrying this TCR beta chain was seen many times. Its target is not known. The CDR3 loop spans 13 amino acids. Germline CDR1 MRHNA, CDR2 SNTAGT. The source of the sample is a study of CD8+CD57+ T cells in acquired aplastic anemia. Study details: When averaged, DNA from sorted CD4+ and CD8+ cells came to about 2.9 ug. Notes on the study in general: Levels of CD8+ Simpson's diversity were not significantly distinct in patients versus controls. Comparison of patients with controls identified about 27 shared CD8+ CDR3 sequences.

It was genomic DNA that served as the template for profiling TCR beta VDJ and CDR3. TCRdb passed the reads through MiXCR, listing each CDR3 protein once. The sample yields 150,000 or so distinct CDR3 sequences, just under 65% seen once. Sequencing used sorted CD4+, CD8+, or CD8+CD57+ T cells (not recorded which) from PBMCs. This TCR derives from a human donor in good health. The gene calls are TRBV6-4 and TRBJ2-3, with a tentative D call TRBD2 (5 bases). The CDR3 loop is CPIAADRTDTQYF. Written as DNA, the CDR3 is TGTCCCATCGCAGCGGACCGCACAGATACGCAGTATTTT.